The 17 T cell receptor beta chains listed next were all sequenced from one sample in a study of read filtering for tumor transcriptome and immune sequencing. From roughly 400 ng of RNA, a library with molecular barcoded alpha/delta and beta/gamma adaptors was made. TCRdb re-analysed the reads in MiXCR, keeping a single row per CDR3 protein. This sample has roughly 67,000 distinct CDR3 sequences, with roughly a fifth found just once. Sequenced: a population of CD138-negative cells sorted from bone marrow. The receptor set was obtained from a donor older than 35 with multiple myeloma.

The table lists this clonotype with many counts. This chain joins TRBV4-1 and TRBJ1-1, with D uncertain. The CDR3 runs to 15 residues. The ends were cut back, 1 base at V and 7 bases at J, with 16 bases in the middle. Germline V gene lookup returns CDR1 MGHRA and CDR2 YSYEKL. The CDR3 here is CASSQGEGWVGEAFF. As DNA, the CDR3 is TGCGCCAGCAGCCAAGGAGAGGGCTGGGTCGGTGAAGCTTTCTTT.

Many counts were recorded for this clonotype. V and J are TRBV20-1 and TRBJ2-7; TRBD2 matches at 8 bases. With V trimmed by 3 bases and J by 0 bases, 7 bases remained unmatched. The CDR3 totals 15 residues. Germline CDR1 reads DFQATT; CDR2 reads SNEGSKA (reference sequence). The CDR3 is CSARDSGMSSYEQYF. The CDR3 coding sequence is TGCAGTGCTAGGGATAGCGGGATGAGCTCCTACGAGCAGTACTTC.

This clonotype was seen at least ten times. This CDR3 is CASSPQGEQFF. The CDR3 bases are TGTGCCAGCAGCCCCCAAGGAGAGCAGTTCTTC. This chain joins TRBV6-2 or TRBV6-3 and TRBJ2-1; no clear D. The V end was cut by 6 bases, the J end by 10 bases, with 10 bases between. Germline assignment: CDR1 MNHEY and CDR2 SVGEGT. This CDR3 has 11 residues.

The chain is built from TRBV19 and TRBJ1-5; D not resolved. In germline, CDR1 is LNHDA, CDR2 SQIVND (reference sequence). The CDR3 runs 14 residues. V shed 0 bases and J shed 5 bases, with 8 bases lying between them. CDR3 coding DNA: TGTGCCAGTAGTATAGATCCCAGAGATCAGCCCCAGCATTTT. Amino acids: CASSIDPRDQPQHF.

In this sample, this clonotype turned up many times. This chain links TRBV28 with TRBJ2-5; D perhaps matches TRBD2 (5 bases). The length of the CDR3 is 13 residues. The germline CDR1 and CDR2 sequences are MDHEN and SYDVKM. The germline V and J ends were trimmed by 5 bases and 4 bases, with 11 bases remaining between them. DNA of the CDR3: TGTGCCAGCAGTCGAGGGTTGCGAGAGACCCAGTACTTC. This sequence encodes CASSRGLRETQYF.

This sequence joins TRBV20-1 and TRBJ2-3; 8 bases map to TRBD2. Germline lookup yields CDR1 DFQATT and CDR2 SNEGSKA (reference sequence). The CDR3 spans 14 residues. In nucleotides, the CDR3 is TGCAGCGCCGGGGGGGCGGGGGGAGTAGATACGCAGTATTTT. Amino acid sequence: CSAGGAGGVDTQYF.

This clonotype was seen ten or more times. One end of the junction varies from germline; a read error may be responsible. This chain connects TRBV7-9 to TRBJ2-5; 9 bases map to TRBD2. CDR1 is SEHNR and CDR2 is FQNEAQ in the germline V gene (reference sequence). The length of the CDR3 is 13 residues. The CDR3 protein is CASSIAGEETQYF. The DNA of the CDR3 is TGTGCCAGCAGCATAGCGGGAGAAGAGACCCAGTACTTC.

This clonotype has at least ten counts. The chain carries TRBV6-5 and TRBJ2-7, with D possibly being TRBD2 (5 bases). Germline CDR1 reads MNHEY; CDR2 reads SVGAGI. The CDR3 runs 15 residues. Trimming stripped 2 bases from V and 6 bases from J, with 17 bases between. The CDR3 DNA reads TGTGCCAGCAGTTACCGGCCGACGGGGTCAAGCGAGCAGTACTTC. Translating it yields CASSYRPTGSSEQYF.

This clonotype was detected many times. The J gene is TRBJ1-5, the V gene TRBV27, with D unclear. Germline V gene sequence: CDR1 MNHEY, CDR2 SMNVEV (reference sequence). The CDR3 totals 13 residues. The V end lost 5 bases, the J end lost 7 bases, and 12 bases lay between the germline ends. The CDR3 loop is CASSMSREQPQHF. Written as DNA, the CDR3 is TGTGCCAGCAGTATGAGTAGGGAACAGCCCCAGCATTTT.

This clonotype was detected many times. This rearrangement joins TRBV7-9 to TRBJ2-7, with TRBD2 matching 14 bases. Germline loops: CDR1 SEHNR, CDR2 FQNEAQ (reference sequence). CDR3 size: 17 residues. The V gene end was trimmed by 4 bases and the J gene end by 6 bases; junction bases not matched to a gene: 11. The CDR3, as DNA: TGTGCCAGCAGCTCGACTAGCGGGGGGGCCGGGCCTGTCGAGCAGTACTTC. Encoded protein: CASSSTSGGAGPVEQYF.

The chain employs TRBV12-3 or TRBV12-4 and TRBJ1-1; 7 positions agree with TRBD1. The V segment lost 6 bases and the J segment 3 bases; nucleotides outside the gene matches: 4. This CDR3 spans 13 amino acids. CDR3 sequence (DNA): TGTGCCAGCAGGGATACAGGGGACACTGAAGCTTTCTTT. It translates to CASRDTGDTEAFF.

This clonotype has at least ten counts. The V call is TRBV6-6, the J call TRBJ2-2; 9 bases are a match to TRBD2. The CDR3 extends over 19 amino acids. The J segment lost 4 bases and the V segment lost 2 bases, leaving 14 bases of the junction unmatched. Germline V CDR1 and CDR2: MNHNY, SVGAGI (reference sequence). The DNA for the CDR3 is TGTGCCAGCAGTTACGTAACGACTAGCGGCTCCCGAACCACCGGGGAGCTGTTTTTT. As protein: CASSYVTTSGSRTTGELFF.

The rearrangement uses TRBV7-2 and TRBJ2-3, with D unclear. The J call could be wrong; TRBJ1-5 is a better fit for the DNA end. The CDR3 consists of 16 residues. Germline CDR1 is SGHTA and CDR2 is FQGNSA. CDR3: CASSLGVGLSTDTQHF. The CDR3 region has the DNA TGTGCCAGCAGCTTAGGTGTGGGTCTTAGCACAGATACGCAGCATTTT.

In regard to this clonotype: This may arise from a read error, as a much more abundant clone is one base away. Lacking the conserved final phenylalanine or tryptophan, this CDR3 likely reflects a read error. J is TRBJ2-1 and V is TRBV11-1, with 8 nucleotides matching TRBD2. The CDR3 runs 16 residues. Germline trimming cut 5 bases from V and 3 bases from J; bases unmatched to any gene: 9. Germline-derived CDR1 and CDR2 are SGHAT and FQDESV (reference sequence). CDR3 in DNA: TGTGCCAGCAGCGGTCGGACAGCGGGAGTCTACAATGAGCAGTTCCTC. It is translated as CASSGRTAGVYNEQFL.

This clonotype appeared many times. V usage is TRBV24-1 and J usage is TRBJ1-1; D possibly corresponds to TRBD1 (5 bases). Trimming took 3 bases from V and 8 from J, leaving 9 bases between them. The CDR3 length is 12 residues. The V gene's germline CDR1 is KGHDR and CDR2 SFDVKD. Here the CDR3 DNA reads TGTGCCACCAGTGATGGGGGAGTCGAAGCTTTCTTT. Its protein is CATSDGGVEAFF.

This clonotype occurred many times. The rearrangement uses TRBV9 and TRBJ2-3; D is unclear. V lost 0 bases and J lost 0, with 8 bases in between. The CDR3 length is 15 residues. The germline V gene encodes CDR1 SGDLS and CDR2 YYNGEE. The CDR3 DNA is TGTGCCAGCAGCGTAGGAGGCCATAGCACAGATACGCAGTATTTT. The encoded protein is CASSVGGHSTDTQYF.

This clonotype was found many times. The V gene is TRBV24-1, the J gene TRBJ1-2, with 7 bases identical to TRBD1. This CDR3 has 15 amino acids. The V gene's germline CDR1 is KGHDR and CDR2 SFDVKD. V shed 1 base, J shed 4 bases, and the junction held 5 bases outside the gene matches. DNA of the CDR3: TGTGCCACCAGTGATTTACGACAGGGTGGCTATGGCTACACCTTC. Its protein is CATSDLRQGGYGYTF.